This T cell receptor beta chain was recovered during a study of shared clonotypes between healthy human individuals (dated by TCRdb to 2018 to 2021). The study in broad terms: Three men and a couple of women, aged 18 to 49 years, made up the cohort. Different laboratories and diverse techniques were used to prepare libraries and sequence TCR repertoires, to increase sequencing depth and limit assay-specific biases. To estimate repertoire size and how much clonotype sharing occurs between individuals, the study deeply sequenced the blood TCR repertoires of five healthy adults. Per donor, three plates each were used for CD4 naive and CD4 memory, two for CD8 naive, and one for CD8 memory. Each donor's leukapheresis produced roughly between about 0.9 and 9.5 billion PBMCs. Results the study describes overall, beyond this receptor: Pairwise subsampling indicated that sequencing depth was expected to affect the degree of clonotype sharing among donors. Sampling was restricted to blood, and TCR repertoires in tissues likely differ from the TCR repertoires found in blood. The genetic and exposure-history diversity represented was limited by the small number of donors. Rarefaction of sorted-subset datasets indicated incomplete sequencing despite the large sequencing depth. About 5% of naive CD4, roughly 3.6% of naive CD8, roughly 2.4% of memory CD4, and over 0.35% of memory CD8 clonotypes were shared across a handful of donors. Naive subsets generally had larger estimated clonotype richness than memory subsets. Clonotypes shared by all four sorted-subset donors showed higher generation probabilities than non-shared clonotypes.

Concerning this clone: Its specific antigen is unknown. Base qualities are not provided; no much larger clone lies one nucleotide away.

V sheds 8 bases and J sheds 6 bases, leaving 22 bases between their ends. The CDR3 goes from the cysteine to the phenylalanine over 15 residues. The retained sequence is limited to the CDR3, 45 bases, with the frame set at the first base. Using the deep immunoSEQ assay, multiplex PCR amplified TCR CDR3 regions from genomic DNA. Genomic DNA extracted from each cell subset was distributed evenly over all wells of several immunoSEQ 96-well plates, and each plate served as one replicate. Each replicate PCR for sorted subsets received around 200 ng genomic DNA, equal to around 32,000 T cell genomes. The purified libraries were quantified using a Qubit 3.0 fluorometer, sized with a Bioanalyzer 2100, and then quantified again using the KAPA Library Quantification kit. A separate single-read 150-cycle Illumina NextSeq 550 flow cell was used to sequence each immunoSEQ 96-well plate. In the authors' own workflow: Because only junctional sequences without quality scores were contained in the immunoSEQ output, filtering matching that applied to full-length reads could not be performed. To assign V/J genes and CDR3, sequences were annotated against IMGT germline references using PyIR, a Python wrapper for IgBLAST v1.9. Reads were filtered out if the reads had weak V/J assignments (E-value above 1e-6), no CDR3, stop codons, out-of-frame junctions, or ambiguous translated residues. V3J clonotypes were defined as sequences sharing the same inferred V gene, J gene, and CDR3 amino acid sequence. To compute the percentage overlap between repertoires, the number of shared unique clonotypes was divided by the size of the smaller repertoire. Three approaches were used to assess repertoire richness: RTK rarefaction, the Chao1 estimator, and Recon v2.1 estimates of unobserved clonotypes. For all TCRbeta clonotypes obtained by the gDNA method from a handful of donors, generation probabilities were computed with OLGA. TCRdb obtained this table from immuneACCESS and retained in-frame rearrangements with V and J assigned. These tables miss some clones; where compared with another copy, unresolved V genes account for less than half of the shortfall, and the remainder is unexplained. That table is the source of V, J and clone size, and D and trimming were worked out from the DNA. Across this sample there are hundreds of thousands of clones, with approximately 95% seen only once. Clones ranked in the top ten supply 0.095% to 0.14% of the sample.

CD8 naive samples were CD45RO-negative cells positively selected for CCR7, giving a CD45RA+CCR7+ population that excluded TemRA cells. Donors were healthy HIV-negative adults with no recently reported acute infections or vaccinations. Every donor was a Caucasian adult living in Nashville, Tennessee, USA. Blood was obtained by leukapheresis, after which PBMCs were separated by Ficoll-Histopaque density gradient centrifugation and cryopreserved in liquid nitrogen vapor phase. Purity and quantity of every magnetically sorted T cell population were checked by analytical flow cytometry. Genomic DNA was isolated from every sorted fraction and measured by UV absorbance on a Nanodrop 2000c.

The receptor's source is a woman aged 25 to 39 in good health. The chain joins TRBV6-7 to TRBJ1-2; no confident D gene assignment can be made. TRBV6-7 counts as an open reading frame of uncertain function. The specimen sequenced was naive CD8+ T cells sorted from blood. Sample cell subset or site, as interpreted from the label and publication: CD45RA+CCR7+. The CDR3: CASRTGQPLRNGYTF. The nucleotide sequence reads TGTGCCAGCCGAACTGGGCAGCCTTTGCGGAATGGCTACACCTTC.